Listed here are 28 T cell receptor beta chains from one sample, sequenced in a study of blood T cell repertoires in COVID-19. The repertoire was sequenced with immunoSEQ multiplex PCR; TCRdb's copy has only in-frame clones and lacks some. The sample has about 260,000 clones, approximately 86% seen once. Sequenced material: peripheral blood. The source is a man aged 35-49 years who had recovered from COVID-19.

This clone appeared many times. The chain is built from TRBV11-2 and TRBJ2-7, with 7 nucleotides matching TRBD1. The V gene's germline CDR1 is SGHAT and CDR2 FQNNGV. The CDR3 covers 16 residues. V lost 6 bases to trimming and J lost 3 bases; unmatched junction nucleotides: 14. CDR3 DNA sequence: TGTGCCAGCAGGACAATCCGGACAGGAAAAATCTACGAGCAGTACTTC. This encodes CASRTIRTGKIYEQYF.

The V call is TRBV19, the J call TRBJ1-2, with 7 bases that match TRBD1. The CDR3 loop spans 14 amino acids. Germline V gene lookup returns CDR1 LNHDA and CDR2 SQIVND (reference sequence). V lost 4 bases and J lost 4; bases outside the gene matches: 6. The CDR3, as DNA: TGTGCCAGTAGTAATCGACAGGGTACCTATGGCTACACCTTC. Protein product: CASSNRQGTYGYTF. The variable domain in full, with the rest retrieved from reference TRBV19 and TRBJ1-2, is DGGITQSPKYLFRKEGQNVTLSCEQNLNHDAMYWYRQDPGQGLRLIYYSQIVNDFQKGDIAEGYSVSREKKESFPLTVTSAQKNPTAFYLCASSNRQGTYGYTFGSGTRLTVV.

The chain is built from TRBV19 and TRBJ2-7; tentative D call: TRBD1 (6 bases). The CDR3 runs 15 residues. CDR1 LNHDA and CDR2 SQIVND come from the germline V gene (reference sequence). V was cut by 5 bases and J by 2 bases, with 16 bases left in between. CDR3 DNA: TGTGCCAGTAGTCCCCTACAGGGTTTTGCCTACGAGCAGTACTTC. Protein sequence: CASSPLQGFAYEQYF.

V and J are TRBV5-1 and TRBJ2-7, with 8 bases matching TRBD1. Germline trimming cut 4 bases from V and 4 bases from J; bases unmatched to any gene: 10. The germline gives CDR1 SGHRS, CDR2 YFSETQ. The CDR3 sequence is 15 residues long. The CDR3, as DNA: TGCGCCAGCAGCCCGGCCGGACAGGGTTCTTACGAGCAGTACTTC. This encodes CASSPAGQGSYEQYF. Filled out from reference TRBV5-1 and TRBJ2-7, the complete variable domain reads KAGVTQTPRYLIKTRGQQVTLSCSPISGHRSVSWYQQTPGQGLQFLFEYFSETQRNKGNFPGRFSGRQFSNSRSEMNVSTLELGDSALYLCASSPAGQGSYEQYFGPGTRLTVT.

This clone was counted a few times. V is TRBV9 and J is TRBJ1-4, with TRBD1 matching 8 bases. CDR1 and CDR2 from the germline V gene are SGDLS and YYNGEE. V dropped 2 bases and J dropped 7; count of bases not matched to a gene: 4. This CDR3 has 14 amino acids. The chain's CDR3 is CASSVTGVSEKLFF. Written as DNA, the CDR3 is TGTGCCAGCAGCGTGACAGGGGTTAGTGAAAAACTGTTTTTT.

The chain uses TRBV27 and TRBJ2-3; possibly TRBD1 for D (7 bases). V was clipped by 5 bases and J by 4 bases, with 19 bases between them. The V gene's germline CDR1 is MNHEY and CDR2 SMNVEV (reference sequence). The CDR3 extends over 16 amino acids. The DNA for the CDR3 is TGTGCCAGCAGTCCTATTCCCCGGAGGGGGCCAGATACGCAGTATTTT. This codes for CASSPIPRRGPDTQYF.

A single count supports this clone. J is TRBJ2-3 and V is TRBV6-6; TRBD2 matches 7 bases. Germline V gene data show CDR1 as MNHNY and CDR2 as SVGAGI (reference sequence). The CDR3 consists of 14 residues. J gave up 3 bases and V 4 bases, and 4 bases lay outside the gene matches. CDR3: CASSSGGGTDTQYF. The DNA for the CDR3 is TGTGCCAGCAGTTCCGGCGGGGGTACAGATACGCAGTATTTT.

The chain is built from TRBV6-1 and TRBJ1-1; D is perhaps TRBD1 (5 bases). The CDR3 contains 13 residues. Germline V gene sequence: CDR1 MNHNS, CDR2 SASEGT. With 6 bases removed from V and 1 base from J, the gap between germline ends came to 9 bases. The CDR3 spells CASRGVRNTEAFF. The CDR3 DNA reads TGTGCCAGCAGAGGGGTTAGGAACACTGAAGCTTTCTTT.

CDR3 in DNA: TGTGCCAGCAGCTTACTAGCGGGCATACCGGCAATAGAGCAGTTCTTC. Amino acids: CASSLLAGIPAIEQFF. J is TRBJ2-1 and V is TRBV11-1; the match to TRBD2 covers 8 bases. CDR3 length: 16 residues. V lost 2 bases, J lost 10 bases, and 13 bases stayed unmatched. Germline V CDR1 and CDR2: SGHAT, FQDESV (reference sequence). The whole variable domain, remainder taken from reference TRBV11-1 and TRBJ2-1, is EAEVAQSPRYKITEKSQAVAFWCDPISGHATLYWYRQILGQGPELLVQFQDESVVDDSQLPKDRFSAERLKGVDSTLKIQPAELGDSAMYLCASSLLAGIPAIEQFFGPGTRLTVL.

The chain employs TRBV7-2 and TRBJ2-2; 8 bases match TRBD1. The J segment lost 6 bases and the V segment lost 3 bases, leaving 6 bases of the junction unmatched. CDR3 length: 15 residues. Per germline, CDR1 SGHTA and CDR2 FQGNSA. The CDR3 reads CASSFDRGVAGELFF. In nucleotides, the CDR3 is TGTGCCAGCAGCTTCGACAGGGGAGTCGCCGGGGAGCTGTTTTTT.

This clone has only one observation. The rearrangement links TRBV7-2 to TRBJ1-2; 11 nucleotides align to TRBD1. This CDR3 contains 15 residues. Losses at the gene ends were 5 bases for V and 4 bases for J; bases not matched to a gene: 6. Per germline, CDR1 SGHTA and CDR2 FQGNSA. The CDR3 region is CASSPDRGQAYGYTF. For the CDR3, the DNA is TGTGCCAGCAGCCCGGACAGGGGGCAAGCCTATGGCTACACCTTC. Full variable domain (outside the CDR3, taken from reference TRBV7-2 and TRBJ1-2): GAGVSQSPSNKVTEKGKDVELRCDPISGHTALYWYRQSLGQGLEFLIYFQGNSAPDKSGLPSDRFSAERTGGSVSTLTIQRTQQEDSAVYLCASSPDRGQAYGYTFGSGTRLTVV.

CDR3 bases: TGCAGTGCTATTCACTACAATGAGCAGTTCTTC. Amino acid sequence: CSAIHYNEQFF. This sequence joins TRBV20-1 and TRBJ2-1, with D hard to call. Per germline, CDR1 DFQATT and CDR2 SNEGSKA (reference sequence). This CDR3 comprises 11 residues. The V gene lost 4 bases and the J gene lost 3 bases, with 4 bases spanning the gap.

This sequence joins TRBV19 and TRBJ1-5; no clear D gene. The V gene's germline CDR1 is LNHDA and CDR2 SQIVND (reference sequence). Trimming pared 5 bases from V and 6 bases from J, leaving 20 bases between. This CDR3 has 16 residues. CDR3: CASSSLPQVFSQPQHF. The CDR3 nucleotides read TGTGCCAGTAGTTCACTCCCTCAGGTGTTTAGTCAGCCCCAGCATTTT.

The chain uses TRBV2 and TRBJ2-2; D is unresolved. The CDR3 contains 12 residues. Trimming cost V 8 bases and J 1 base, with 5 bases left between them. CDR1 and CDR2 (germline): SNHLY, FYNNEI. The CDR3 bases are TGTGCCAGCCCCCTGAACACCGGGGAGCTGTTTTTT. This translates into CASPLNTGELFF.

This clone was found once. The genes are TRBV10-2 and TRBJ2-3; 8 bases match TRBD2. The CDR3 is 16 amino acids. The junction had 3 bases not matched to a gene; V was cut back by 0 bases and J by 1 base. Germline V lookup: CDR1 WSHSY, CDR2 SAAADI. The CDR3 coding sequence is TGCGCCAGCAGTGAGTCTGGAGCGGGGGGCACAGATACGCAGTATTTT. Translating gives CASSESGAGGTDTQYF.

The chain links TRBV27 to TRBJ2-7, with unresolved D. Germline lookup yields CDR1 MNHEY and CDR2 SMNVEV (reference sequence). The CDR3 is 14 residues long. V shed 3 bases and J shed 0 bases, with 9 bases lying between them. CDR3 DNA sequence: TGTGCCAGCAGTTTCTTGGCTTCCTCCTACGAGCAGTACTTC. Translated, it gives CASSFLASSYEQYF.

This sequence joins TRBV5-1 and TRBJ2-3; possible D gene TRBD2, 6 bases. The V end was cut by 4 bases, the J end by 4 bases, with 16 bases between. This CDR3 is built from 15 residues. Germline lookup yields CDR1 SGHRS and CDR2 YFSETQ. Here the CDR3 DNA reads TGCGCCAGCAGCCTTACGACTAGTGGGCCAGATACGCAGTATTTT. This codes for CASSLTTSGPDTQYF.

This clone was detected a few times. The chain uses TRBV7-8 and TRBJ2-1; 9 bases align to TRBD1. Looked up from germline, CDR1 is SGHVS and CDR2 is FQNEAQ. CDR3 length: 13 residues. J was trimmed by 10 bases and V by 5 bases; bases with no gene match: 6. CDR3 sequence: CASSETGGNEQFF. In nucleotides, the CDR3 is TGTGCCAGCAGCGAGACAGGGGGGAACGAGCAGTTCTTC.

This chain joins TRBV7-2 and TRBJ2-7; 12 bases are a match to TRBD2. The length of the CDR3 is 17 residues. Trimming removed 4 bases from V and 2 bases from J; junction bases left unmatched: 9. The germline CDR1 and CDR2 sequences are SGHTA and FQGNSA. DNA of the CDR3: TGTGCCAGCAGCTCCCGGACTAGCGGGATTTCCACCTACGAGCAGTACTTC. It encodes CASSSRTSGISTYEQYF.

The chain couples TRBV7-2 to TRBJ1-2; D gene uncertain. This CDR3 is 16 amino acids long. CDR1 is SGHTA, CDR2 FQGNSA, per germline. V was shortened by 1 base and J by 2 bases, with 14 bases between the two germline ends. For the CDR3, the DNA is TGTGCCAGCAGCTTAGGGGCTATGCGACGAAACTATGGCTACACCTTC. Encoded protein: CASSLGAMRRNYGYTF.

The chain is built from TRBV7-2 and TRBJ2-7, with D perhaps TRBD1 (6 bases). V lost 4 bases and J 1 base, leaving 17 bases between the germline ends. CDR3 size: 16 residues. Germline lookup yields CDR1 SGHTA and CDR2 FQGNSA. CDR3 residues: CASSSQQGAHSYEQYF. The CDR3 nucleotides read TGTGCCAGCAGCTCCCAACAGGGTGCTCATTCCTACGAGCAGTACTTC.

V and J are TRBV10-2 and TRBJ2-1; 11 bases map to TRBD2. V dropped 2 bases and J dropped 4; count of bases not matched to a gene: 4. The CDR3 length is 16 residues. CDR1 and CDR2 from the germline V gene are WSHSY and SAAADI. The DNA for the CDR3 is TGCGCCAGCAGTGAGCTGGGGACTAGCGGATACAATGAGCAGTTCTTC. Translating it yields CASSELGTSGYNEQFF.

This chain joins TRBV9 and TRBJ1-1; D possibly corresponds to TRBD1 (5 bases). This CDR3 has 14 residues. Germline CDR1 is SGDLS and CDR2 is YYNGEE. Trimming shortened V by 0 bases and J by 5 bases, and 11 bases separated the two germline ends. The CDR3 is CASSVAGVGTEAFF. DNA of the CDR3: TGTGCCAGCAGCGTAGCGGGGGTCGGGACTGAAGCTTTCTTT. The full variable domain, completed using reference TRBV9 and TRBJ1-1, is DSGVTQTPKHLITATGQRVTLRCSPRSGDLSVYWYQQSLDQGLQFLIQYYNGEERAKGNILERFSAQQFPDLHSELNLSSLELGDSALYFCASSVAGVGTEAFFGQGTRLTVV.

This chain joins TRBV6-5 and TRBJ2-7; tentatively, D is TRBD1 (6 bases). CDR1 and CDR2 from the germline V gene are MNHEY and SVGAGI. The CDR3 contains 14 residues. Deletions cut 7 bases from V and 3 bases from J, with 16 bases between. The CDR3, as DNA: TGTGCCAGCATTCCGTCCGGGACATACTACGAGCAGTACTTC. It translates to CASIPSGTYYEQYF.

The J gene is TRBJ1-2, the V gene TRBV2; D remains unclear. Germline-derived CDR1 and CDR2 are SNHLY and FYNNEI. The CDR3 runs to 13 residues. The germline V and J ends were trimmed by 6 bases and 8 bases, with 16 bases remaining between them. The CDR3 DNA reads TGTGCCAGCAGCGCTACAGCATCTTACGGCTACACCTTC. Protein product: CASSATASYGYTF.

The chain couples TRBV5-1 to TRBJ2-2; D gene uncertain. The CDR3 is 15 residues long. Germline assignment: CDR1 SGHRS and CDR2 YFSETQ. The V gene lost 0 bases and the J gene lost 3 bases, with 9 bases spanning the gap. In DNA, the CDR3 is TGCGCCAGCAGCTTGGCTGGTAGAGACACCGGGGAGCTGTTTTTT. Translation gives CASSLAGRDTGELFF.

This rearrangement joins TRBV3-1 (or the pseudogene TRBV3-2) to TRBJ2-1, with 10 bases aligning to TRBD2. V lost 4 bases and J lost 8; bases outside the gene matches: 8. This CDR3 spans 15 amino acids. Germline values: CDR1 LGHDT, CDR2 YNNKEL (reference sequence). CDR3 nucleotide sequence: TGTGCCAGCAGCCCGTCGAGCGGGGGGGCATATGAGCAGTTCTTC. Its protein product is CASSPSSGGAYEQFF.

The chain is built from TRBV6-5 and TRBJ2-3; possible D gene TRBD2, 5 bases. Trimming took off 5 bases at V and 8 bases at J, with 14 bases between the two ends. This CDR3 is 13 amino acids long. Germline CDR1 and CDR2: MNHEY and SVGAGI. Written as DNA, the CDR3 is TGTGCCAGCAGTCCTCCAGGAGGCCGTACGCAGTATTTT. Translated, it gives CASSPPGGRTQYF.